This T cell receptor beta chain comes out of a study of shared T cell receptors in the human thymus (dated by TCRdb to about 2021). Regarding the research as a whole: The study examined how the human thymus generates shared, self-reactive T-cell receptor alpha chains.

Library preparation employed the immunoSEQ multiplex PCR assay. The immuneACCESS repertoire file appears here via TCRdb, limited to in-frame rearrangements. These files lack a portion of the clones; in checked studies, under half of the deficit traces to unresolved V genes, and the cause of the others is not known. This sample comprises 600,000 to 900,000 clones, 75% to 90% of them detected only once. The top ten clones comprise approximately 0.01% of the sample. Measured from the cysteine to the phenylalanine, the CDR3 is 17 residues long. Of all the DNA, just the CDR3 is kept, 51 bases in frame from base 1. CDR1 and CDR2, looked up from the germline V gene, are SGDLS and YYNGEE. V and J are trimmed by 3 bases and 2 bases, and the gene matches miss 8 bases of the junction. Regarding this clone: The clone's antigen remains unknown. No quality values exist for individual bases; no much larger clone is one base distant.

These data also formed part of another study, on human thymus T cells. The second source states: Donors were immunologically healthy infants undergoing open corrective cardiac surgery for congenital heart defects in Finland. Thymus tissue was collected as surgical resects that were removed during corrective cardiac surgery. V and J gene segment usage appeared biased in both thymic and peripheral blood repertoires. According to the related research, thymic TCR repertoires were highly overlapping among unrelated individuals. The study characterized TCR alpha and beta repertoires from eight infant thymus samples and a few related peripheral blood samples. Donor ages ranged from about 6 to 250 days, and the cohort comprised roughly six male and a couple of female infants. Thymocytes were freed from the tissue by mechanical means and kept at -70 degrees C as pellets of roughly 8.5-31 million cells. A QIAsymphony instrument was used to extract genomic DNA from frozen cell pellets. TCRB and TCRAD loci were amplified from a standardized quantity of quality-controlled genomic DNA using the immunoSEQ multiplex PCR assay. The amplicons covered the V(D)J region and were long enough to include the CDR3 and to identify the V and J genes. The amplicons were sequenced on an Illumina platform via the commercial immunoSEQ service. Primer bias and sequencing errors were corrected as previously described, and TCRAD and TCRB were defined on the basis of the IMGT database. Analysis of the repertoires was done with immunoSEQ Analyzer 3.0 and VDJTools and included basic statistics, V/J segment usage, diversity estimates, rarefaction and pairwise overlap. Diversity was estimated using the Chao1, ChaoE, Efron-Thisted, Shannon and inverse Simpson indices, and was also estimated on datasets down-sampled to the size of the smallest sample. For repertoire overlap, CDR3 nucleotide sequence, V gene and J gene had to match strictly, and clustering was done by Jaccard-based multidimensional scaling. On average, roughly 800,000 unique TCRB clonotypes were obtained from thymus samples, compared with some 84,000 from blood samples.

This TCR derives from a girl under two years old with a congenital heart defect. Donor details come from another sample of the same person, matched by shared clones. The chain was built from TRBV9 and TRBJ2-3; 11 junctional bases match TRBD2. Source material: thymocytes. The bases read TGTGCCAGCAGCGATGCGGGACTAGCGGAATACACAGATACGCAGTATTTT. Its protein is CASSDAGLAEYTDTQYF.